The following is a T cell receptor beta chain sequence with its context. Antigen unknown. The data originate from a study of cytomegalovirus exposure and HLA in healthy donors. Study-level points and caveats: Analysis was carried out at a later point, and it linked a missense DCLRE1C variant to TCR beta V- and J-gene trimming. Sequencing had likely introduced a cluster of highly shared sequence variants as an artifact.

The PCR was carried out with 60 Vbeta primers and 13 Jbeta primers. Only in-frame clones appear in the TCRdb table, and some are missing; sequencing was by immunoSEQ multiplex PCR. The table has 85,000 to 100,000 clones, around 76% seen once. Among the donors, all were healthy bone marrow donors. This CDR3 is 14 amino acids long. The germline V gene encodes CDR1 KGHSH and CDR2 LQKENI. Germline trimming cut 4 bases from V and 3 bases from J; bases unmatched to any gene: 1. The sequenced material came from PBMCs. The V and J genes are TRBV18 and TRBJ1-5, with 9 bases fitting TRBD1. This TCR was sampled from a human donor in good health. The CDR3 DNA is TGTGCCAGCTCACGGACAGGGGACAATCAGCCCCAGCATTTT. Translated, it gives CASSRTGDNQPQHF.